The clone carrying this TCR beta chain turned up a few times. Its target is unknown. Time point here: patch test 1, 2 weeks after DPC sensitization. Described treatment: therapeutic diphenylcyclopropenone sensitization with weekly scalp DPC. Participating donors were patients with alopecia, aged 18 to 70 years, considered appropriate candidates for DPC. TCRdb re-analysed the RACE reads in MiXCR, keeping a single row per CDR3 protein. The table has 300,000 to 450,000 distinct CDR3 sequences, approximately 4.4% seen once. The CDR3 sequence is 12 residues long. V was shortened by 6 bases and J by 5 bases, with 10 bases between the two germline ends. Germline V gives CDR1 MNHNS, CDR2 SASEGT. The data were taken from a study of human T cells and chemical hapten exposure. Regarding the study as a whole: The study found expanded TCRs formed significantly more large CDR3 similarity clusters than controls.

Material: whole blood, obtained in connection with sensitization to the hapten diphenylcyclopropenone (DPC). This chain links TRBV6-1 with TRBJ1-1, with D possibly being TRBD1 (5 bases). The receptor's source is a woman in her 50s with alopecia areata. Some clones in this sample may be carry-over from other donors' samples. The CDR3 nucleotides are TGTGCCAGCAGAAGGGGTATGACTGAAGCTTTCTTT. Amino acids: CASRRGMTEAFF.